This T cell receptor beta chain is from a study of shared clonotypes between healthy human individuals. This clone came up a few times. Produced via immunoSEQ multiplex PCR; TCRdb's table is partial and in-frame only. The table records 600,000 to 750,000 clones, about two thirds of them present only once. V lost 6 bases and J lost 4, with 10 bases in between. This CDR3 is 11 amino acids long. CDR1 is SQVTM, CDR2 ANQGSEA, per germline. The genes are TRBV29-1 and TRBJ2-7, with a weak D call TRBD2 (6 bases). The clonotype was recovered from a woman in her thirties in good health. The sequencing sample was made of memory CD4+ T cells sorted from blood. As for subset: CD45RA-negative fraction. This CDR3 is CSVSRGYEQYF. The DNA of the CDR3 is TGCAGCGTAAGCCGGGGGTACGAGCAGTACTTC.